The rows below give T cell receptor beta chains drawn from one sample of a study of cytomegalovirus exposure and HLA in healthy donors. Assay used: immunoSEQ multiplex PCR; TCRdb lists only in-frame clones, some missing. The sample shows under 150,000 clones, about 84% of them seen only once. Sequenced sample: PBMCs. These receptors came from a woman aged 40 to 50 in good health and CMV-seropositive. Each CDR3 is given with its conserved first and last residue.

V	J	CDR3
TRBV29-1	.	CSVASLAGGSYEQYF
TRBV28	TRBJ1-5	CASSPSGQGHSNQPQHF
TRBV10-3	TRBJ2-1	CAISESGGTGGLNEQFF
TRBV19	TRBJ2-7	CASSGPGGRQYF
TRBV15	TRBJ1-1	CATSSPSGGGNTEAFF
TRBV11-2	TRBJ2-1	CASSFSLAGRNNEQFF
TRBV7-2	TRBJ2-7	CASSLMAGPYEQYF
TRBV6-5	.	CASSYFKTSGYEQYF
TRBV2	TRBJ1-5	CASSTDRPLGIWQPQHF
TRBV5-1	TRBJ2-5	CASSLPAREGWTSGRLQRGETQYF
TRBV7-2	TRBJ2-3	CASSLRRATDTQYF
TRBV9	TRBJ2-1	CASSVEITGDEQFF
TRBV19	TRBJ2-7	CASSIVASGSYEQYF
TRBV2	TRBJ2-2	CASSGDSEKQTGELFF
TRBV5-4	TRBJ2-1	CASSLGTGVTYNEQFF
TRBV2	TRBJ2-1	CASSVQGGGFGNEQFF
TRBV5-4	TRBJ1-1	CASSTRDRGTEAFF
TRBV28	TRBJ1-1	CASSLRRKTEAFF